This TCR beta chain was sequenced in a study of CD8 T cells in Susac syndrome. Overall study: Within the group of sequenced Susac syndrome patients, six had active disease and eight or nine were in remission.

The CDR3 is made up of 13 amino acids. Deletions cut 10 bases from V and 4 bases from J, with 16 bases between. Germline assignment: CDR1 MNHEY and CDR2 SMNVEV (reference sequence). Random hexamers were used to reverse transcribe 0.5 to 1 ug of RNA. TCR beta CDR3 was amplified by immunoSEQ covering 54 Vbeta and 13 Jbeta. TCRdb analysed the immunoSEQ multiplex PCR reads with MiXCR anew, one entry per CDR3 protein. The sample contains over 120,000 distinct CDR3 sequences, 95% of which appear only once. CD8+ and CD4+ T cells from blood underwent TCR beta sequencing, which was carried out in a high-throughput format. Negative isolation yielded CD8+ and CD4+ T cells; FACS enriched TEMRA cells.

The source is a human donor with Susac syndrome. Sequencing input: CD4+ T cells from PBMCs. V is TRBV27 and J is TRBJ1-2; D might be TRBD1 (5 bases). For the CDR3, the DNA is TGTGCCACCCGTCGGGGGACGGGCTATGGCTACACCTTC. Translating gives CATRRGTGYGYTF.